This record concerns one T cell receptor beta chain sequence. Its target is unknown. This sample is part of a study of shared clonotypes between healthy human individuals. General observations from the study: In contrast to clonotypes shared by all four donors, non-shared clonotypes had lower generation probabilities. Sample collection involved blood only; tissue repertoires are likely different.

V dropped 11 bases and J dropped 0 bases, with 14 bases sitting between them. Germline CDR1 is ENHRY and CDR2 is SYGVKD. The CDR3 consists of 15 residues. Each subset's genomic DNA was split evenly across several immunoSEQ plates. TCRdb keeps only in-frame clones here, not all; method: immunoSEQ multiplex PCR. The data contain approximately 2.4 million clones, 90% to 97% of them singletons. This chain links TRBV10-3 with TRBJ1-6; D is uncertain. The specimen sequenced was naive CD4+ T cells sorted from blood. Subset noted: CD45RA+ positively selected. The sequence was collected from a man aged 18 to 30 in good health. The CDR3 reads CAPGRESSYNSPLHF. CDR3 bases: TGTGCCCCTGGCCGGGAGAGCTCCTATAATTCACCCCTCCACTTT.